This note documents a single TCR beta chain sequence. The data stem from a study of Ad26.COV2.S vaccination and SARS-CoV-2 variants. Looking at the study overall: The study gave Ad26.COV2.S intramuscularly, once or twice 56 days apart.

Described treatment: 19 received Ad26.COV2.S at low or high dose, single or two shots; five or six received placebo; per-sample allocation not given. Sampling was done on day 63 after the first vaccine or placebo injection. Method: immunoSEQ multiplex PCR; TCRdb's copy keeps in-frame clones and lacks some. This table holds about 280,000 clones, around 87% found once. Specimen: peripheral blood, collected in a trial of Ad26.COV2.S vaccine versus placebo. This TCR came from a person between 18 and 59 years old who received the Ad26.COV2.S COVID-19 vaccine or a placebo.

This chain's CDR3 is CASSLAGRSDTQYF. In DNA form, the CDR3 reads TGTGCCAGCAGCCTAGCGGGAAGGTCAGATACGCAGTATTTT. The V and J genes are TRBV6-5 and TRBJ2-3; TRBD2 agrees at 9 bases. The ends lost 6 bases at V and 4 bases at J; junction bases unmatched: 5. Germline CDR1 is MNHEY and CDR2 is SVGAGI. The CDR3 has 14 amino acids.